This is a list of T cell receptor beta chains from one sample in a study of blood T cells in healthy people across ages. TCRdb re-analysed the 5' RACE reads in MiXCR, keeping a single row per CDR3 protein. The sample contains 1.2 million to 1.5 million distinct CDR3 sequences, roughly 40% of which appear only once. Source material: blood. These receptors originate from a woman between 18 and 29 years old in good health. Both conserved end residues are part of each CDR3. A D gene is named only where the DNA matches it firmly. Clone sizes are given selectively: once, few, many, or a class where the clone is expanded.

J gene	D gene	V gene	clone size	CDR3 protein	CDR3 DNA
TRBJ2-3	-	TRBV5-1	few	CASSLSPTSTDTQYF	TGCGCCAGCAGCTTGTCGCCAACTAGCACAGATACGCAGTATTTT
TRBJ2-3	TRBD2	TRBV20-1	many	CSAETSGTDTQYF	TGCAGTGCCGAGACTAGCGGCACAGATACGCAGTATTTT
TRBJ1-1	-	TRBV7-9	-	CASSNIRTLMNTEAFF	TGTGCCAGCAGCAATATTCGGACACTCATGAACACTGAAGCTTTCTTT
TRBJ2-1	-	TRBV10-3	few	CAISGAGQGNEQFF	TGTGCCATCAGTGGAGCAGGGCAGGGGAATGAGCAGTTCTTC
TRBJ2-5	TRBD2	TRBV2	-	CASSGDSGEETQYF	TGTGCCAGCAGTGGAGATAGCGGGGAAGAGACCCAGTACTTC
TRBJ2-1	-	TRBV6-2/TRBV6-3	-	CASIALGDYNEQFF	TGTGCCAGCATAGCCTTGGGGGACTACAATGAGCAGTTCTTC
TRBJ2-2	-	TRBV12-3/TRBV12-4	-	CASNPPWATNTGELFF	TGTGCCAGCAACCCTCCCTGGGCCACGAACACCGGGGAGCTGTTTTTT
TRBJ2-7	TRBD2	TRBV4-1	-	CASSRNIPAGTSGGYSYEQYF	TGCGCCAGCAGCCGGAATATTCCAGCCGGGACTAGCGGGGGATACTCCTACGAGCAGTACTTC
TRBJ1-2	-	TRBV29-1	few	CSVGVGNSNYGYTF	TGCAGCGTCGGAGTGGGCAACTCTAACTATGGCTACACCTTC
TRBJ1-5	TRBD1	TRBV15	-	CATSRDRGFGNQPQHF	TGTGCCACCAGCAGGGACAGGGGGTTTGGCAATCAGCCCCAGCATTTT